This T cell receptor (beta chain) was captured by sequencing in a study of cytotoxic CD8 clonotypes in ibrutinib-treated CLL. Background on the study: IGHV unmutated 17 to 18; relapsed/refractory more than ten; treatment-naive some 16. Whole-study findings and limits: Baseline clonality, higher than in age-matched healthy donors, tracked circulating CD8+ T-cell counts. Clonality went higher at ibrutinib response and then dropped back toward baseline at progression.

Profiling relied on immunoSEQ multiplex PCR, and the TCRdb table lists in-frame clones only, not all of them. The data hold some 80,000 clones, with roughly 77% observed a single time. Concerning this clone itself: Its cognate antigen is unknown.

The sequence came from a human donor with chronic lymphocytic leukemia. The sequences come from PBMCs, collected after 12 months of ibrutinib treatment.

CDR3 sequence (DNA): TGCGCCAGCACCAAGCGATCCGCTATCCAAGAGACCCAGTACTTC. It is translated as CASTKRSAIQETQYF. This rearrangement joins TRBV5-1 to TRBJ2-5, with D unresolved. The V end was cut by 6 bases, the J end by 1 base, with 16 bases between. The CDR3 length is 15 residues. From germline, CDR1 is SGHRS and CDR2 YFSETQ. Full variable domain (missing parts from reference TRBV5-1 and TRBJ2-5): KAGVTQTPRYLIKTRGQQVTLSCSPISGHRSVSWYQQTPGQGLQFLFEYFSETQRNKGNFPGRFSGRQFSNSRSEMNVSTLELGDSALYLCASTKRSAIQETQYFGPGTRLLVL.